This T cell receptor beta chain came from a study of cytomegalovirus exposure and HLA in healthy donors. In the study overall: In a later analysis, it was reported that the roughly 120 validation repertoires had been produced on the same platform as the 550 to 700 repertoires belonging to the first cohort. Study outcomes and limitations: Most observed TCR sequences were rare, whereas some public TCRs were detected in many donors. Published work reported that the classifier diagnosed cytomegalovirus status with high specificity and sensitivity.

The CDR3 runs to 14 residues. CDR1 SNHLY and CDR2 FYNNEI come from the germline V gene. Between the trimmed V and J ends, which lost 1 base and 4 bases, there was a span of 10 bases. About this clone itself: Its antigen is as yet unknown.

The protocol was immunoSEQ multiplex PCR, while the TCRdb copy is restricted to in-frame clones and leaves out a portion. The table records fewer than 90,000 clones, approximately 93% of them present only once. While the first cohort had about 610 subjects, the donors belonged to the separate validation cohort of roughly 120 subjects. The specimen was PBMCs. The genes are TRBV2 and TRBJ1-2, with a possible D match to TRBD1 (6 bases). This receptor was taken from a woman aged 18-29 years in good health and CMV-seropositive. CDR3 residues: CASSEDRDGYGYTF. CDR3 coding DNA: TGTGCCAGCAGTGAAGACAGGGATGGCTATGGCTACACCTTC.